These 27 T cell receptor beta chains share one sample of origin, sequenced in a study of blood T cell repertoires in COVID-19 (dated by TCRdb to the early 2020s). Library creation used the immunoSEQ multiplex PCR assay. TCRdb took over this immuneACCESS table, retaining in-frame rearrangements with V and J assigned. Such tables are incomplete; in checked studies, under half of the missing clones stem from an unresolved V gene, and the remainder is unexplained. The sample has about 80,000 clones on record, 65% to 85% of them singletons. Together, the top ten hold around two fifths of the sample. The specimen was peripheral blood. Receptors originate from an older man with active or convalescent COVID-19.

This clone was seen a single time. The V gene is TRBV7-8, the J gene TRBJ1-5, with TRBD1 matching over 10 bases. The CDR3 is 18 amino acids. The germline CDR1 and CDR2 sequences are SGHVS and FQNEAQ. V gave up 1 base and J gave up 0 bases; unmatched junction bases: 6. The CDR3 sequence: CASSLVDRGQDSNQPQHF. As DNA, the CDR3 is TGTGCCAGCAGCTTAGTTGACAGGGGGCAGGATAGCAATCAGCCCCAGCATTTT.

The CDR3 loop reads CASSGGTSGRNEQFF. The CDR3 DNA sequence: TGTGCCAGCAGTGGGGGGACTAGCGGGAGGAATGAGCAGTTCTTC. The chain has TRBV28 and TRBJ2-1; 15 nucleotides line up with TRBD2. V was pared by 5 bases and J by 7 bases, with 3 bases of the junction left unmatched. Germline loops: CDR1 MDHEN, CDR2 SYDVKM. This CDR3 spans 15 amino acids.

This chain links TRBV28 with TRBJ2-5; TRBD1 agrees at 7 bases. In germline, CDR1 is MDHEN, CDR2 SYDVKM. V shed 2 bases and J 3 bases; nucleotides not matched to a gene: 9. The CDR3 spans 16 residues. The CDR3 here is CASSLGTVGQKETQYF. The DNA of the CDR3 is TGTGCCAGCAGTTTAGGGACAGTAGGGCAAAAAGAGACCCAGTACTTC. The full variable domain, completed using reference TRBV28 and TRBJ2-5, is DVKVTQSSRYLVKRTGEKVFLECVQDMDHENMFWYRQDPGLGLRLIYFSYDVKMKEKGDIPEGYSVSREKKERFSLILESASTNQTSMYLCASSLGTVGQKETQYFGPGTRLLVL.

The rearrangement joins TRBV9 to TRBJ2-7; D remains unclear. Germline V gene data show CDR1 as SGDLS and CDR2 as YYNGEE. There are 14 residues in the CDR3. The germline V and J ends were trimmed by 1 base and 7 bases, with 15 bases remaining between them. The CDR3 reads CASSVSPGSREQYF. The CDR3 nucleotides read TGTGCCAGCAGCGTAAGTCCGGGTTCACGGGAGCAGTACTTC.

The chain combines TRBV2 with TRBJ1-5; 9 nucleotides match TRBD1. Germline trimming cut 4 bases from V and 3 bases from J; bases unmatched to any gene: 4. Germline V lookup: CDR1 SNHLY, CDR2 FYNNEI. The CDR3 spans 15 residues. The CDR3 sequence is CASSGDRADNQPQHF. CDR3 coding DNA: TGTGCCAGCAGTGGGGACAGGGCGGACAATCAGCCCCAGCATTTT.

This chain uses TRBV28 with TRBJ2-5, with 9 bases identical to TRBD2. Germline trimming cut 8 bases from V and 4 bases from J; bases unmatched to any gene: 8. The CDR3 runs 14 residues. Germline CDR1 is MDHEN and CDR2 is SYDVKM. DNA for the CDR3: TGTGCCAGCTTTTCTAGCGGGACCGGAGAGACCCAGTACTTC. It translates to CASFSSGTGETQYF.

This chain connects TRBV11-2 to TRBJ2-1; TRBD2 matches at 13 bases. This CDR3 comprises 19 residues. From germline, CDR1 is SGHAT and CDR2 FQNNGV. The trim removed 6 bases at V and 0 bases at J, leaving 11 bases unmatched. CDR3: CASRARTSGGPSSYNEQFF. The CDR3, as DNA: TGTGCCAGCAGAGCTAGGACTAGCGGGGGCCCTAGCTCCTACAATGAGCAGTTCTTC.

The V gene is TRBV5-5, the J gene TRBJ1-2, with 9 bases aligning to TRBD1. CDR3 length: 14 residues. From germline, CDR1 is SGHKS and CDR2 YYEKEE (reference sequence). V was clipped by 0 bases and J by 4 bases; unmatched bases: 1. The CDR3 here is CASSLEQGAYGYTF. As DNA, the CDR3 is TGTGCCAGCAGCTTGGAACAGGGGGCCTATGGCTACACCTTC.

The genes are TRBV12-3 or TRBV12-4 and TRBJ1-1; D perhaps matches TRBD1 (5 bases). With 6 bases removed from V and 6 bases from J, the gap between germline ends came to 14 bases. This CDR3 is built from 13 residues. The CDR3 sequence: CASRVREKAEAFF. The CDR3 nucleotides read TGTGCCAGCAGAGTCAGGGAAAAGGCTGAAGCTTTCTTT.

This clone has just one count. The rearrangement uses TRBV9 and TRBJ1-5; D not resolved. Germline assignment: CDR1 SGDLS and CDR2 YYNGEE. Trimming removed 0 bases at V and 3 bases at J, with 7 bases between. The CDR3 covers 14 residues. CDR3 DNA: TGTGCCAGCAGCGTAGGAGGTTCCAATCAGCCCCAGCATTTT. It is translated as CASSVGGSNQPQHF.

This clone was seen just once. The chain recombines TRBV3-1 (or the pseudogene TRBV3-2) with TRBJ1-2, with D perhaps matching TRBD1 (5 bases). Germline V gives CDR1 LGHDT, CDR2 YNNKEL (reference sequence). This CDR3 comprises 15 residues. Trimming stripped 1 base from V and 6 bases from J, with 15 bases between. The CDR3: CASSQGGGGGNGYTF. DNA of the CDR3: TGTGCCAGCAGCCAAGGTGGGGGTGGAGGGAATGGCTACACCTTC.

The CDR3 is CSADPVRAQYF. CDR3 coding DNA: TGCAGTGCTGACCCCGTCAGGGCCCAGTACTTC. The V and J genes are TRBV20-1 and TRBJ2-5; TRBD1 is a possible D gene (5 bases). V lost 5 bases and J 9 bases, leaving 13 bases between the germline ends. CDR3 length equals 11 residues. Germline CDR1 is DFQATT and CDR2 is SNEGSKA (reference sequence).

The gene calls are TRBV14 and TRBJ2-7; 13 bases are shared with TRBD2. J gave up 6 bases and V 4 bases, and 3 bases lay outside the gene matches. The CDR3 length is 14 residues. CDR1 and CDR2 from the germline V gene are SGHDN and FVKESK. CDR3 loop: CASSRLAGGGEQYF. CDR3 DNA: TGTGCCAGCAGCCGACTAGCGGGAGGTGGCGAGCAGTACTTC.

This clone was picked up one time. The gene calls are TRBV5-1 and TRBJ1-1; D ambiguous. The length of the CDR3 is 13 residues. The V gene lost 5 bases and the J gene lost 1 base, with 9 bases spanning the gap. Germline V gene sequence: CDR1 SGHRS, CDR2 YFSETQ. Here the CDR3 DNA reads TGCGCCAGCAGTGGTCAGGAGAACACTGAAGCTTTCTTT. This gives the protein CASSGQENTEAFF.

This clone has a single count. The CDR3 DNA follows: TGTGCCAGCAGCGTAAACCAGGACACGTCGGCACCCCTCCACTTT. Translation: CASSVNQDTSAPLHF. V is TRBV9 and J is TRBJ1-6; D perhaps matches TRBD1 (5 bases). V shed 1 base and J shed 11 bases, with 16 bases lying between them. CDR3 length: 15 amino acids. Germline assignment: CDR1 SGDLS and CDR2 YYNGEE.

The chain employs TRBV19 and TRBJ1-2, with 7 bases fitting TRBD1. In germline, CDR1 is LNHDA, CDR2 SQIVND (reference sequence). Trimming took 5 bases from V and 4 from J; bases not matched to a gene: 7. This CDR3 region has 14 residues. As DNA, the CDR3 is TGTGCCAGTAGTGCGGGGACAGACCCCTATGGCTACACCTTC. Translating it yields CASSAGTDPYGYTF.

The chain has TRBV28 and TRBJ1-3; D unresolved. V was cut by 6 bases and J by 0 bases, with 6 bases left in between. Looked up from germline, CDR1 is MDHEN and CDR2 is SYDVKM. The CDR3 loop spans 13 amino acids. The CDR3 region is CASSGSSGNTIYF. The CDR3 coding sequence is TGTGCCAGCAGCGGGAGCTCTGGAAACACCATATATTTT.

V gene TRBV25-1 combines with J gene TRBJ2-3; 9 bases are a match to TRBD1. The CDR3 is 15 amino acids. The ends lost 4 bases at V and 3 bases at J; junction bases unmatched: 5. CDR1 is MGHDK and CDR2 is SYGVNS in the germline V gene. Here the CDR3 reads CASSALQGATDTQYF. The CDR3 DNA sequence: TGTGCCAGCAGTGCACTACAGGGGGCAACAGATACGCAGTATTTT. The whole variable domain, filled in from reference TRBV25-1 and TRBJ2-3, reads EADIYQTPRYLVIGTGKKITLECSQTMGHDKMYWYQQDPGMELHLIHYSYGVNSTEKGDLSSESTVSRIRTEHFPLTLESARPSHTSQYLCASSALQGATDTQYFGPGTRLTVL.

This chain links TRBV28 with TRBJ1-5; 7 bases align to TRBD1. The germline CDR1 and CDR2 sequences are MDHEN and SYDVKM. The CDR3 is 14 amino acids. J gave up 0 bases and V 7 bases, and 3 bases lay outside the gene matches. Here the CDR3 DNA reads TGTGCCAGCACCCGGGACAGTAGCAATCAGCCCCAGCATTTT. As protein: CASTRDSSNQPQHF.

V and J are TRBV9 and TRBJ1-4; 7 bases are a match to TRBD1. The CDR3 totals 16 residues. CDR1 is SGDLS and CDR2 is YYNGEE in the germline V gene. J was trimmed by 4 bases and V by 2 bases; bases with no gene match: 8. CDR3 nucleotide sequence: TGTGCCAGCAGCGTCCGTGGAGGGGGCCTTAATGAAAAACTGTTTTTT. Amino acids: CASSVRGGGLNEKLFF.

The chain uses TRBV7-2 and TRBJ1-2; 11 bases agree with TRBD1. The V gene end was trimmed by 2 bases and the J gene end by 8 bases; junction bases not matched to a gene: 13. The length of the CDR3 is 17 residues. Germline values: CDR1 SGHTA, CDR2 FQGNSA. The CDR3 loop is CASSLRDRGTGSQGYTF. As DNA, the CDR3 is TGTGCCAGCAGCTTAAGGGACAGGGGGACGGGGAGCCAGGGCTACACCTTC.

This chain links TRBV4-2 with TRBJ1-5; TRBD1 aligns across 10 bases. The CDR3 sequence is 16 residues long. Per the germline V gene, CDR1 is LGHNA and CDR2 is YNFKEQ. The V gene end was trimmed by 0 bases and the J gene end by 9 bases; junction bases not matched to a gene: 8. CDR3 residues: CASSQDGQGGMGPQHF. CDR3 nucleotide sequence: TGTGCCAGCAGCCAAGACGGACAGGGGGGAATGGGGCCCCAGCATTTT.

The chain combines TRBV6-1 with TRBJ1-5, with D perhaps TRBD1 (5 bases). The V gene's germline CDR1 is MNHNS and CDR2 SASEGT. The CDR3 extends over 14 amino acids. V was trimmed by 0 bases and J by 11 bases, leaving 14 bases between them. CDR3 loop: CASSEALRGPTQHF. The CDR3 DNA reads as TGTGCCAGCAGTGAAGCGCTTAGGGGTCCCACCCAGCATTTT.

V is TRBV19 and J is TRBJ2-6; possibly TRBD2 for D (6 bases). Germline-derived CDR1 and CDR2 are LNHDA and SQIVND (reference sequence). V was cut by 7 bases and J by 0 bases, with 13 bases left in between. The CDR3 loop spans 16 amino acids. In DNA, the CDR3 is TGTGCCAGTACCCGGATCGGGGGCTCTGGGGCCAACGTCCTGACTTTC. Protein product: CASTRIGGSGANVLTF. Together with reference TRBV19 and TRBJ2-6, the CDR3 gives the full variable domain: DGGITQSPKYLFRKEGQNVTLSCEQNLNHDAMYWYRQDPGQGLRLIYYSQIVNDFQKGDIAEGYSVSREKKESFPLTVTSAQKNPTAFYLCASTRIGGSGANVLTFGAGSRLTVL.

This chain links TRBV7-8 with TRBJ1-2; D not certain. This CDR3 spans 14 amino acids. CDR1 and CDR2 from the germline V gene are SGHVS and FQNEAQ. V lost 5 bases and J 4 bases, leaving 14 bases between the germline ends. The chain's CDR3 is CASSPPGRVYGYTF. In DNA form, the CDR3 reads TGTGCCAGCAGCCCCCCGGGTAGAGTCTATGGCTACACCTTC.

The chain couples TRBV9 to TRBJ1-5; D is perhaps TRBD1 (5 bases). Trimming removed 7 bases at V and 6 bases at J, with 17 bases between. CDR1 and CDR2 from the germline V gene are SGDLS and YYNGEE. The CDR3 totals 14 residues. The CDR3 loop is CASAEGTGGQPQHF. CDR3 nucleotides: TGTGCCAGCGCTGAAGGGACGGGGGGTCAGCCCCAGCATTTT.

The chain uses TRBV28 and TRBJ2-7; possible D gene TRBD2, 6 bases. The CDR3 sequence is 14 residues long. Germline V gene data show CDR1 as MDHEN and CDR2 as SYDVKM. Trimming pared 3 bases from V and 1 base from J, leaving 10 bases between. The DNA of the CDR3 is TGTGCCAGCAGTTTTGCGGGAATTTCCTACGAGCAGTACTTC. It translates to CASSFAGISYEQYF.